This T cell receptor beta chain was sequenced for a study of blood T cell repertoires in COVID-19. As for the study in general: Researchers got acute and convalescent COVID-19 samples from the United States, Italy and Spain. Sample material is recorded as cDNA or gDNA derived from T cells, B-cell-depleted T cells, or PBMCs.

The germline V gene has CDR1 LNHDA and CDR2 SQIVND (reference sequence). V was pared by 3 bases and J by 4 bases, with 5 bases of the junction left unmatched. The CDR3 contains 15 residues. Original data processing: Amplification from reference gene primers served as the basis for estimated nucleated cell counts. Profiling relied on immunoSEQ multiplex PCR, and the TCRdb table lists in-frame clones only, not all of them. For V, J and clone size, that table is used; D and trimming come from the DNA. The sample records approximately 75,000 clones, roughly 88% being singletons. The clonotype comes from a man aged 45-65 years with acute or convalescent COVID-19. The chain joins TRBV19 to TRBJ2-7; 11 bases are shared with TRBD1. The sequenced sample was peripheral blood. CDR3 amino acids: CASSITGTGGYEQYF. The CDR3 DNA reads TGTGCCAGTAGTATCACCGGGACAGGGGGATACGAGCAGTACTTC.